The text below deals with one TCR beta chain. Its antigen is unknown. This entry comes from a study of CXCR3-negative and CXCR3-positive naive CD8 T cells. For the study at large: TRB reads totalled about 135 million, about 1.5 +/- 0.3 million per library.

The method, 5' RACE with UMI labels, was used to prepare the TRB cDNA libraries. With the 5' RACE reads reprocessed, TCRdb shows one record per CDR3 protein and no DNA. The sample's table shows some 150,000 distinct CDR3 sequences. This CDR3 spans 14 amino acids. Findings and caveats of the study: Relative to CXCR3-negative naive cells, CXCR3-positive naive cells had more hydrophobic TRB CDR3s. CD5 surface expression was similar among naive subsets, and TCR strength was estimated by inference from TRB CDR3 properties.

The source material was naive CXCR3+ CD8+ T cells from blood. As for subset: CD45RO-CCR7+CD27+CD95- naive CD8+ T cells expressing CXCR3 (TNR3+). This chain uses TRBV12-3 or TRBV12-4 with TRBJ2-2; without DNA, the TCRdb call of TRBD1 cannot be checked. This clonotype was obtained from a human donor in good health. Some clones in this sample may be carry-over from other donors' samples. This chain's CDR3 is CASSSGGNTGELFF.